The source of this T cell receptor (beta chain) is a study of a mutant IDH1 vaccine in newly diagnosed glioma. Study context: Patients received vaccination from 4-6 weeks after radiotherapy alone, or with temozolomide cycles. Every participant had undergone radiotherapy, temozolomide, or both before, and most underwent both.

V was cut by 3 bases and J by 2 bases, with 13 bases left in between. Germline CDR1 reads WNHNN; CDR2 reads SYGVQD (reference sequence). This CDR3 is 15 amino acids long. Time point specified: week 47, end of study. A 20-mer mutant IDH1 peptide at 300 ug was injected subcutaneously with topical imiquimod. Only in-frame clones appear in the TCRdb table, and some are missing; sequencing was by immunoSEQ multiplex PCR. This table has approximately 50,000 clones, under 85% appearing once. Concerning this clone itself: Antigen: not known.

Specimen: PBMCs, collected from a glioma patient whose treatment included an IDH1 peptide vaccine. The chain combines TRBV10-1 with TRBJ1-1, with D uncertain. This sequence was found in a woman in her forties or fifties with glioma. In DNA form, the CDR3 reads TGCGCCAGCAGTGATTACTTGACGGGTAACACTGAAGCTTTCTTT. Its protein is CASSDYLTGNTEAFF.